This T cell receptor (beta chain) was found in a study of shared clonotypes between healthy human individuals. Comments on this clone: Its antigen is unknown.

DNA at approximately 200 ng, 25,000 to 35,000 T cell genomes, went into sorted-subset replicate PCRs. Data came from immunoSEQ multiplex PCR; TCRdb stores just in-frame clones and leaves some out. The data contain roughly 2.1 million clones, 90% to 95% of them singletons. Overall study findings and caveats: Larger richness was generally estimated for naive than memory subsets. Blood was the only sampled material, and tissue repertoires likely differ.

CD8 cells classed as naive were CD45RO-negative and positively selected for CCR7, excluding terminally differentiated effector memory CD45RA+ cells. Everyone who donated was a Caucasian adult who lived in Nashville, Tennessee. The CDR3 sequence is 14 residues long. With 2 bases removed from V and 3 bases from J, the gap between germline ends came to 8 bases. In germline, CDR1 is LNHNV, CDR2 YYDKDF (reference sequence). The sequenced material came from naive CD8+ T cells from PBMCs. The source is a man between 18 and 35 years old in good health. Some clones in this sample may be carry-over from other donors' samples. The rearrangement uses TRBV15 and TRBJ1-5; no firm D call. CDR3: CATSRPHTNQPQHF. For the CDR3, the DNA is TGTGCCACCAGCAGACCTCACACCAATCAGCCCCAGCATTTT.